One and the same sample provided the 2 T cell receptor beta chains below, sequenced in a study of cytomegalovirus exposure and HLA in healthy donors (TCRdb year 2017). The library was made by the immunoSEQ multiplex PCR assay. The multiplex PCR relied on a mix of 60 forward primers for TCR Vbeta segments and 13 reverse primers for TCR Jbeta segments. TCRdb took over this immuneACCESS table, retaining in-frame rearrangements with V and J assigned. Such tables are incomplete; in checked studies, under half of the missing clones stem from an unresolved V gene, and the remainder is unexplained. This sample comprises tens of thousands of clones, about 8% of them detected only once. The ten largest account for about 2% of the sample. The source material was PBMCs. The receptor set was obtained from a middle-aged man in good health and CMV-seronegative.

The chain combines TRBV27 with TRBJ2-2; 11 nucleotides align to TRBD1. Germline V gene lookup returns CDR1 MNHEY and CDR2 SMNVEV (reference sequence). The CDR3 loop spans 15 amino acids. Germline trimming cut 3 bases from V and 6 bases from J; bases unmatched to any gene: 3. CDR3 in amino acids: CASSFGTGGAGELFF. In DNA form, the CDR3 reads TGTGCCAGCAGTTTTGGGACAGGGGGGGCCGGGGAGCTGTTTTTT.

This clone was detected a few times. The CDR3, as DNA: TGCAGCGTTGAAGATCAGAGGGCTAGCGGGCCCCTTACAGATACGCAGTATTTT. Its translation: CSVEDQRASGPLTDTQYF. This chain joins TRBV29-1 and TRBJ2-3, with TRBD2 matching over 8 bases. The CDR3 is 18 amino acids. V gave up 0 bases and J gave up 3 bases; unmatched junction bases: 14. Germline V gene data show CDR1 as SQVTM and CDR2 as ANQGSEA.